This passage covers 29 T cell receptor beta chains from one sample sequenced in a study of early T cells in non-severe SARS-CoV-2 infection (dated by TCRdb to the early 2020s). Library method: 5' RACE. The sequencing machine was a NextSeq 500. TCRdb reran the public reads through fastp at Q25 and MiXCR, keeping productive beta chains. CDR3 protein sequences are deduplicated, and each keeps its most common genes and DNA. Across this sample there are roughly 61,000 distinct CDR3 sequences, with roughly 10% seen only once. Roughly 8% of the sample is in the top ten clones. Material: whole blood. The receptors were sampled from an adult who was a healthcare worker with PCR-confirmed SARS-CoV-2 infection or an uninfected control (not recorded which).

This chain joins TRBV5-1 and TRBJ2-1; D is perhaps TRBD1 (5 bases). The germline V and J ends were trimmed by 5 bases and 10 bases, with 10 bases remaining between them. Germline CDR1 and CDR2: SGHRS and YFSETQ. The length of the CDR3 is 11 residues. CDR3 bases: TGCGCCAGCAGTCGTCGACAGGAGCAGTTCTTC. Protein sequence: CASSRRQEQFF.

This clonotype has at least ten counts. The V gene is TRBV15, the J gene TRBJ1-2, with D possibly TRBD1 on 5 matching bases. Germline CDR1 LNHNV, CDR2 YYDKDF (reference sequence). Deletions cut 0 bases from V and 4 bases from J, with 15 bases between. The length of the CDR3 is 16 residues. The CDR3 bases are TGTGCCACCAGCAGAGATATTTTATCAGGGACCTATGGCTACACCTTC. It codes for CATSRDILSGTYGYTF.

A note on this clonotype: Possible read error: a much larger clone is one base away. V and J are TRBV4-2 and TRBJ2-1; the match to TRBD2 covers 8 bases. This CDR3 contains 16 residues. Germline V lookup: CDR1 LGHNA, CDR2 YNFKEQ. CDR3 nucleotides: TGTGCCAGCATCCAAGCGCGTCTAGCGGGCTACAATGAGCAGTTCTTC. This sequence encodes CASIQARLAGYNEQFF.

At least ten counts were recorded for this clonotype. The chain has TRBV5-5 and TRBJ2-3, with 8 nucleotides matching TRBD2. This CDR3 has 15 amino acids. J lost 4 bases, V lost 3 bases, and 7 bases had no gene match. In germline, CDR1 is SGHKS, CDR2 YYEKEE (reference sequence). The DNA of the CDR3 is TGTGCCAGCAGCTCTACAGCGGGAGTGGCAGATACGCAGTATTTT. Translating gives CASSSTAGVADTQYF.

Many counts were recorded for this clonotype. This chain links TRBV20-1 with TRBJ2-6; 8 bases are shared with TRBD1. The CDR3 extends over 17 amino acids. Germline CDR1 DFQATT, CDR2 SNEGSKA (reference sequence). Unmatched junction bases numbered 7, after V lost 0 bases and J lost 3 bases. CDR3 sequence reads: CSARERTGNFGANVLTF. CDR3 coding DNA: TGCAGTGCTAGAGAACGGACAGGGAATTTTGGGGCCAACGTCCTGACTTTC.

The chain combines TRBV5-1 with TRBJ2-1, with 9 bases identical to TRBD1. Germline loops: CDR1 SGHRS, CDR2 YFSETQ. This CDR3 spans 15 amino acids. The V gene end was trimmed by 0 bases and the J gene end by 4 bases; junction bases not matched to a gene: 2. CDR3 in amino acids: CASSLAGTGYNEQFF. The CDR3 nucleotides are TGCGCCAGCAGCTTGGCCGGGACAGGGTACAATGAGCAGTTCTTC.

The chain is built from TRBV20-1 and TRBJ2-3; 11 nucleotides match TRBD2. Looked up from germline, CDR1 is DFQATT and CDR2 is SNEGSKA (reference sequence). This CDR3 has 15 amino acids. Losses at the gene ends were 5 bases for V and 6 bases for J; bases not matched to a gene: 10. The CDR3 nucleotides are TGCAGTGCTCTCCGACTAGCGGGGATATCTGATACGCAGTATTTT. Its translation is CSALRLAGISDTQYF.

The chain employs TRBV20-1 and TRBJ2-7, with D possibly TRBD2 on 5 matching bases. The CDR3 length is 14 residues. Trimming took off 1 base at V and 1 base at J, with 11 bases between the two ends. Germline CDR1 is DFQATT and CDR2 is SNEGSKA (reference sequence). CDR3: CSARGFGKSYEQYF. CDR3 sequence (DNA): TGCAGTGCTAGAGGGTTCGGGAAGTCCTACGAGCAGTACTTC.

This clonotype was seen only a few times. This chain connects TRBV2 to TRBJ2-5, with TRBD2 matching over 12 bases. This CDR3 contains 15 residues. Germline V gene sequence: CDR1 SNHLY, CDR2 FYNNEI. Trimming cost V 6 bases and J 2 bases; bases outside gene matches: 4. The DNA of the CDR3 is TGTGCCAGCAGCAGGACTAGCGGGATTCAAGAGACCCAGTACTTC. Protein: CASSRTSGIQETQYF.

The chain combines TRBV28 with TRBJ2-5; a weak D match, TRBD2 (5 bases). The CDR3 is 13 residues long. Trimming pared 2 bases from V and 8 bases from J, leaving 12 bases between. The germline V gene has CDR1 MDHEN and CDR2 SYDVKM. This CDR3 reads CASSLREGYTQYF. CDR3 nucleotide sequence: TGTGCCAGCAGTTTACGGGAAGGGTACACCCAGTACTTC.

This chain uses TRBV2 with TRBJ2-1, with D hard to call. With 3 bases removed from V and 2 bases from J, the gap between germline ends came to 11 bases. The CDR3 runs 15 residues. Germline V gene sequence: CDR1 SNHLY, CDR2 FYNNEI. CDR3 amino acids: CASSDSAVPYNEQFF. CDR3 sequence (DNA): TGTGCCAGCAGTGATAGTGCGGTTCCCTACAATGAGCAGTTCTTC.

This clonotype occurred many times. The chain uses TRBV19 and TRBJ2-7; 8 positions agree with TRBD2. CDR1 is LNHDA, CDR2 SQIVND, per germline (reference sequence). This CDR3 is 14 amino acids long. V dropped 4 bases and J dropped 6; count of bases not matched to a gene: 8. DNA for the CDR3: TGTGCCAGTAGTAATCAGCGGGAGAGTAGCGAGCAGTACTTC. Translating gives CASSNQRESSEQYF. Based on the CDR3 plus reference TRBV19 and TRBJ2-7, the full variable domain is DGGITQSPKYLFRKEGQNVTLSCEQNLNHDAMYWYRQDPGQGLRLIYYSQIVNDFQKGDIAEGYSVSREKKESFPLTVTSAQKNPTAFYLCASSNQRESSEQYFGPGTRLTVT.

This sequence joins TRBV11-2 and TRBJ2-3; 7 nucleotides line up with TRBD1. Losses at the gene ends were 5 bases for V and 0 bases for J; bases not matched to a gene: 8. Germline V gene data show CDR1 as SGHAT and CDR2 as FQNNGV. There are 16 residues in the CDR3. The CDR3 spells CASSRSGGTSTDTQYF. The CDR3 DNA reads TGTGCCAGCAGCCGTTCAGGGGGAACTAGCACAGATACGCAGTATTTT. Full variable domain (remainder filled in from reference TRBV11-2 and TRBJ2-3): EAGVAQSPRYKIIEKRQSVAFWCNPISGHATLYWYQQILGQGPKLLIQFQNNGVVDDSQLPKDRFSAERLKGVDSTLKIQPAKLEDSAVYLCASSRSGGTSTDTQYFGPGTRLTVL.

There are many counts of this clonotype. The rearrangement links TRBV4-2 to TRBJ2-3, with D possibly TRBD2 on 6 matching bases. Trimming took off 4 bases at V and 1 base at J, with 15 bases between the two ends. The CDR3 loop spans 16 amino acids. CDR1 and CDR2 (germline): LGHNA, YNFKEQ. CDR3 protein: CASSRGGDQGTDTQYF. DNA for the CDR3: TGTGCCAGCAGCCGAGGCGGGGATCAAGGCACAGATACGCAGTATTTT.

In its sample, this clonotype was seen a few times. The CDR3 loop is CASSPTGPYGYTF. As DNA, the CDR3 is TGTGCCAGCAGTCCGACAGGGCCATATGGCTACACCTTC. The chain employs TRBV27 and TRBJ1-2; 7 nucleotides align to TRBD1. This CDR3 is built from 13 residues. J lost 5 bases, V lost 5 bases, and 5 bases had no gene match. Germline V gene lookup returns CDR1 MNHEY and CDR2 SMNVEV (reference sequence).

The V and J genes are TRBV30 and TRBJ1-2, with 7 bases identical to TRBD1. The CDR3 has 14 amino acids. V trimming: 1 base; J trimming: 0 bases; junction bases outside the gene matches: 2. In germline, CDR1 is GTSNPN, CDR2 SVGIG (reference sequence). CDR3 sequence (DNA): TGTGCCTGGAGTGAGGGGGCTCCTAACTATGGCTACACCTTC. This codes for CAWSEGAPNYGYTF.

This clonotype was counted ten times or more. The CDR3 reads CASSLGLAGSYEQFF. As DNA, the CDR3 is TGTGCCAGCAGCTTAGGTCTAGCGGGATCGTATGAGCAGTTCTTC. The chain is built from TRBV7-6 and TRBJ2-1; 9 nucleotides line up with TRBD2. With 1 base clipped from V and 8 bases from J, the junction kept 6 bases outside the gene matches. The CDR3 is 15 amino acids. Germline CDR1 SGHVS, CDR2 FNYEAQ.

This chain connects TRBV5-4 to TRBJ2-7; maybe TRBD2 (7 bases). V shed 3 bases and J shed 2 bases, with 15 bases lying between them. The CDR3 length is 15 residues. CDR1 and CDR2 (germline): SGHNT, YYREEE (reference sequence). CDR3 in amino acids: CASSSQGTTAYEQYF. The CDR3 region has the DNA TGTGCCAGCAGCTCCCAGGGGACTACCGCCTACGAGCAGTACTTC. Supplemented by reference TRBV5-4 and TRBJ2-7, the full variable domain reads ETGVTQSPTHLIKTRGQQVTLRCSSQSGHNTVSWYQQALGQGPQFIFQYYREEENGRGNFPPRFSGLQFPNYSSELNVNALELDDSALYLCASSSQGTTAYEQYFGPGTRLTVT.

This clonotype was counted between two and nine times. The V and J genes are TRBV18 and TRBJ1-4; D gene uncertain. CDR1 is KGHSH, CDR2 LQKENI, per germline. The CDR3 sequence is 15 residues long. The germline V and J ends were trimmed by 5 bases and 0 bases, with 10 bases remaining between them. CDR3 in DNA: TGTGCCAGCTCATCATATCCCGCAACTAATGAAAAACTGTTTTTT. It is translated as CASSSYPATNEKLFF. The full variable domain, in which reference TRBV18 and TRBJ1-4 provide the parts outside the CDR3, is NAGVMQNPRHLVRRRGQEARLRCSPMKGHSHVYWYRQLPEEGLKFMVYLQKENIIDESGMPKERFSAEFPKEGPSILRIQQVVRGDSAAYFCASSSYPATNEKLFFGSGTQLSVL.

The rearrangement joins TRBV29-1 to TRBJ2-1; 13 bases agree with TRBD2. The J segment lost 5 bases and the V segment lost 4 bases, leaving 8 bases of the junction unmatched. The length of the CDR3 is 16 residues. Germline V lookup: CDR1 SQVTM, CDR2 ANQGSEA. The CDR3: CSVGGTSGKGDNEQFF. CDR3 in DNA: TGCAGCGTTGGGGGGACTAGCGGGAAAGGAGACAATGAGCAGTTCTTC.

This clonotype was counted many times. The chain has TRBV20-1 and TRBJ1-1; possible D gene TRBD1, 6 bases. CDR1 is DFQATT, CDR2 SNEGSKA, per germline (reference sequence). Trimming cost V 5 bases and J 0 bases, with 16 bases left between them. The CDR3 consists of 15 residues. The CDR3 DNA reads TGCAGTGCTCCTAAGGGGGTATACATGAACACTGAAGCTTTCTTT. This translates into CSAPKGVYMNTEAFF.

This clonotype was detected ten times or more. This chain joins TRBV6-2 or TRBV6-3 and TRBJ2-7, with D uncertain. V was cut by 6 bases and J by 6 bases, with 18 bases left in between. The CDR3 has 14 residues. From germline, CDR1 is MNHEY and CDR2 SVGEGT. The CDR3 reads CASRDAPRTGEQYF. In DNA form, the CDR3 reads TGTGCCAGCAGGGACGCGCCGCGGACCGGCGAGCAGTACTTC.

V is TRBV12-3 or TRBV12-4 and J is TRBJ2-3; 10 bases fit TRBD1. The V gene end was trimmed by 4 bases and the J gene end by 4 bases; junction bases not matched to a gene: 2. This CDR3 is 14 amino acids long. CDR3: CASSSGQGADTQYF. The CDR3 DNA follows: TGTGCCAGCAGTTCCGGACAGGGGGCAGATACGCAGTATTTT.

This clonotype was found many times. The gene calls are TRBV27 and TRBJ1-1; 8 bases agree with TRBD1. From germline, CDR1 is MNHEY and CDR2 SMNVEV (reference sequence). The V segment lost 3 bases and the J segment 5 bases; nucleotides outside the gene matches: 8. This CDR3 has 15 residues. Here the CDR3 reads CASSFKRTGTTEAFF. For the CDR3, the DNA is TGTGCCAGCAGTTTCAAGAGGACAGGGACGACTGAAGCTTTCTTT.

The chain is built from TRBV9 and TRBJ1-6; D is undetermined. Germline V gene sequence: CDR1 SGDLS, CDR2 YYNGEE. The V end was cut by 3 bases, the J end by 6 bases, with 7 bases between. The CDR3 is 13 residues long. CDR3 in amino acids: CASSAGRNSPLHF. The CDR3 nucleotides are TGTGCCAGCAGCGCAGGCCGTAATTCACCCCTCCACTTT.

V gene TRBV11-2 combines with J gene TRBJ1-2; no firm D call. The V gene's germline CDR1 is SGHAT and CDR2 FQNNGV. The CDR3 loop spans 12 amino acids. V gave up 5 bases and J gave up 7 bases, with 11 bases separating them. CDR3 in DNA: TGTGCCAGCAGCCTTACCCAAAGTGGCTACACCTTC. Translated, it gives CASSLTQSGYTF. Looking up the rest from reference TRBV11-2 and TRBJ1-2 gives the full variable domain: EAGVAQSPRYKIIEKRQSVAFWCNPISGHATLYWYQQILGQGPKLLIQFQNNGVVDDSQLPKDRFSAERLKGVDSTLKIQPAKLEDSAVYLCASSLTQSGYTFGSGTRLTVV.

A remark on this clonotype: Given a much more abundant clone one base away, this may be a read error. The chain links TRBV5-6 to TRBJ1-5; D is ambiguous. This CDR3 contains 13 residues. Germline V CDR1 and CDR2: SGHDT, YYEEEE. Deletions cut 2 bases from V and 7 bases from J, with 10 bases between. CDR3 in DNA: TGTGCCAGCAGCTTAAGAGGTTTCCAGCCCCAGCATTTT. It encodes CASSLRGFQPQHF.

This clonotype was detected many times. This sequence joins TRBV21-1 and TRBJ2-4; the D call in the table, TRBD1, was not verified against the DNA. TRBV21-1 is a documented pseudogene. The CDR3 totals 15 residues. CDR3 residues: CASSVIGTVKNIQYF. CDR3 nucleotides: TGTGCCAGCAGTGTAATCGGGACGGTAAAAAACATTCAGTACTTC.

On this clonotype: This clone may be a read error of a much larger clone one base away. The rearrangement joins TRBV7-9 to TRBJ2-1; 11 nucleotides line up with TRBD2. V lost 4 bases to trimming and J lost 3 bases; unmatched junction nucleotides: 5. The CDR3 runs 16 residues. The germline V gene has CDR1 SEHNR and CDR2 FQNEAQ (reference sequence). The CDR3 DNA follows: TGTGCCAGCAGCTCCGGGACTAGCGGCTTCTACAATGAGCAGTTCTTC. Encoded protein: CASSSGTSGFYNEQFF. The variable domain in full, with the rest retrieved from reference TRBV7-9 and TRBJ2-1, is DTGVSQNPRHKITKRGQNVTFRCDPISEHNRLYWYRQTLGQGPEFLTYFQNEAQLEKSRLLSDRFSAERPKGSFSTLEIQRTEQGDSAMYLCASSSGTSGFYNEQFFGPGTRLTVL.